This T cell receptor (beta chain) was captured by sequencing in a study of CD8 T cells in ankylosing spondylitis (dated by TCRdb to 2015 to 2018). For the wider study: To find TCR variants linked to disease, the study profiled T cell receptor beta repertoires in ankylosing spondylitis patients and healthy donors. The full study cohort was made up of 20 to 25 ankylosing spondylitis patients and some 100 healthy donors. Peripheral blood was sampled, and synovial fluid was also collected from ankylosing spondylitis patients. The paper as a whole reports these results and caveats: A TCR beta motif of eight highly homologous amino acid variants appeared characteristic of blood from ankylosing spondylitis patients. Some motif variants were previously reported in synovial fluid and blood of reactive arthritis patients, suggesting common disease-initiation mechanisms. A CD8+ phenotype was shown by the disease-linked clones, which were found at relatively low frequencies in peripheral blood. The disease-linked clones were reported as significantly enriched in matched synovial fluid samples from ankylosing spondylitis patients.

Sequenced on an Illumina HiSeq 2500. Quantitative 5'-RACE with molecular barcodes was the method used to prepare the TCR beta libraries. Concerning the study's data processing: A new computational method based on a probabilistic model of VDJ rearrangement was used to identify disease-linked TCR variants. TCRdb's own reprocessing of the public reads used fastp at Q25 and MiXCR and kept productive beta chains. Every distinct CDR3 protein forms one entry, paired with its most common genes and DNA. The V and J calls come from TCRdb's annotation, not from the publication. In all, the sample holds a few hundred thousand distinct CDR3 sequences, and roughly 15% of those were seen once. The top ten clonotypes cover over 0.9% of the sample. Including cysteine and phenylalanine, the CDR3 has 16 amino acids. The entry retains the CDR3 DNA only, 48 bases that are in frame from base 1. Trimming takes 5 bases off V and 4 bases off J; junction bases not matched to a gene: 14. CDR1 DFQATT and CDR2 SNEGSKA were looked up in the germline V gene (reference sequence).

With respect to this clonotype: No antigen is known for it. Base quality data are lacking; no much larger clone is found one base away.

The sequence joins TRBV20-1 to TRBJ1-5; 7 bases in the middle match TRBD1. Sequencing was performed on blood, either unsorted or a sorted T cell fraction (not recorded which). The TCR comes from a male donor with ankylosing spondylitis. The CDR3 corresponds to CSAVNVRGPKNQPQHF. DNA sequence: TGCAGTGCTGTCAACGTTAGGGGGCCAAAGAATCAGCCCCAGCATTTT.